This T cell receptor beta chain was sequenced during a study of T cell clonality in common variable immunodeficiency. Study-wide points: Fewer deletions and N-nucleotide insertions were reportedly seen in common variable immunodeficiency TCR beta sequences.

V was shortened by 0 bases and J by 8 bases, with 8 bases between the two germline ends. Germline V gene lookup returns CDR1 SGHTA and CDR2 FQGTGA. The CDR3 loop spans 13 amino acids. About this clone: What it binds is not known. Sequencing ends 3 residues short of the CDR3 end; the germline J gene provides the rest.

The data were produced by immunoSEQ multiplex PCR, yet TCRdb's version contains in-frame clones alone and is incomplete. The sample shows approximately 28,000 clones, none of them appearing just once. CVID meant reduced serum IgG, IgA and/or IgM plus specific antibody deficiency. The sequencing input was peripheral blood mononuclear cells. The chain uses TRBV7-3 and TRBJ2-1; D is uncertain. The clonotype was recovered from a human donor with common variable immunodeficiency. The part of the CDR3 DNA that was read is TGTGCCAGCAGCTTAACAGGGTGTGATGAG. As protein: CASSLTGCDE. The whole CDR3 region reads CASSLTGCDEQFF.